The rows below give T cell receptor beta chains drawn from one sample of a study of OX40 agonist ivuxolimab in advanced cancers. Here immunoSEQ multiplex PCR was the method, and the copy in TCRdb shows in-frame clones only, minus some. The sample shows 65,000 to 80,000 clones, around 92% of them seen only once. Sample: CD4+ or CD8+ T cells sorted from blood, taken in a trial of the OX40 agonist ivuxolimab. Every receptor here comes from an adult with an advanced solid tumor such as melanoma, head and neck, liver or kidney cancer. Each CDR3 is given without its conserved first and last residue.

v_call	j_call	cdr3_aa
TRBV21-1	TRBJ1-1	ASSKGRAGSTEAF
TRBV7-2	TRBJ2-5	ASRGEIRGETQY
TRBV19	TRBJ2-3	ASSTQGRGDTQY
TRBV19	TRBJ1-5	ASSATGGGQPQH
TRBV6-5	TRBJ2-3	ASRLVAGEADTQY
TRBV27	TRBJ1-2	ASSPRTGLNYGYT
TRBV11-3	TRBJ1-3	ASSPVGGPFSGNTIY
TRBV7-3	TRBJ2-2	ASSYDRGQFGELF
TRBV7-9	TRBJ2-5	ASSASGAGQETQY
TRBV7-9	TRBJ1-2	ASSYGTGEYGYT
TRBV7-2	TRBJ2-3	ASSGVAGATDTQY
TRBV7-2	TRBJ2-3	ASSKDSPDTQY
TRBV4-3	TRBJ2-7	ASSQFTDYEQY
TRBV11-2	TRBJ2-5	ASSLGLAGRQETQY
TRBV10-3	TRBJ2-3	AIRPSGSEGDTQY
TRBV5-1	TRBJ1-5	ASSWTGGQPQH
TRBV5-8	TRBJ2-7	ASSRPGLLLGKY
TRBV6-5	TRBJ2-7	ASSYSLAGGYEQY
TRBV15	TRBJ1-5	ATSRSGSGQPQH
TRBV6-1	TRBJ1-2	ASRTGIGNYGYT
TRBV6-5	TRBJ1-4	ASSPGGGTNEKLF
TRBV7-6	TRBJ2-2	ASSFLAGLNTGELF
TRBV7-2	TRBJ2-1	ASSLVGLAGGVSYNEQF
TRBV6-5	TRBJ2-3	ASTTTRQGDTQY
TRBV11-2	TRBJ2-3	ASSLLIGSTDTQY
TRBV7-2	TRBJ2-7	ASSGDRGSDYEQY
TRBV7-6	TRBJ2-3	ASSPRTGQADTQY
TRBV30	TRBJ2-5	AWISSPRRGVQETQY
TRBV5-1	TRBJ2-7	ASTLLIGSYEQY
TRBV6-5	TRBJ2-1	ATAGTGNNEQF
TRBV5-8	TRBJ1-5	ASSLVTGDYSNQPQH
TRBV4-1	TRBJ2-3	ASSHSWKGASADTQY
TRBV5-4	TRBJ1-1	ASSKQGMNTEAF
TRBV19	TRBJ2-5	ASRILAGGAETQY
TRBV5-1	TRBJ2-1	ASSLGLAEGSEQF
TRBV19	TRBJ2-3	ASSTQQEGTQY
TRBV4-3	TRBJ2-7	ASSLLDTDEQY
TRBV5-1	TRBJ2-3	ASSLGRARGTGKDTQY
TRBV11-3	NA	ASSLGDGRVNEQY
TRBV12-2	TRBJ2-7	ASRQTPGQGAYEQY
TRBV7-2	TRBJ1-2	ASSPRGGYGYT
TRBV6-1	TRBJ1-2	ASSEDRLNYGYT
TRBV6-6	TRBJ1-2	ASSYFRQGRNYGYT
TRBV6-5	TRBJ1-1	ASSYILQSTEAF